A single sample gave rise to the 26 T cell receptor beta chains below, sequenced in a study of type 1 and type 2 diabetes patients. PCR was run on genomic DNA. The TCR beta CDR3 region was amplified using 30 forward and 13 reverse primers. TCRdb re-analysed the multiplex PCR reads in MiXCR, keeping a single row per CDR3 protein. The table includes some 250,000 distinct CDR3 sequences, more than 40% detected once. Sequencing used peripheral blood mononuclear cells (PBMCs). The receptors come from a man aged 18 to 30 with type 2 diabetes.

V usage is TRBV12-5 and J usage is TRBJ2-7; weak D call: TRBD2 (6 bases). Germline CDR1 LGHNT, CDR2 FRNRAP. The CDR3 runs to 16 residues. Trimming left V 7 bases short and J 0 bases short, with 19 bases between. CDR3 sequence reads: CASAQLVGDFSYEQYF. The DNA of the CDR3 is TGTGCTAGTGCTCAATTAGTGGGGGACTTCTCCTACGAGCAGTACTTC.

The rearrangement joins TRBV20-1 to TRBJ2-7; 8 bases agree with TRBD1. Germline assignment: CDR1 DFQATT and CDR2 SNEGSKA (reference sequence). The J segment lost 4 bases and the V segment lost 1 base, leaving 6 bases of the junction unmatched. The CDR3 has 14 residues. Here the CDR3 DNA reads TGCAGTGCTAGAGGGACAGGGTCGGGGTACGAGCAGTACTTC. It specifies CSARGTGSGYEQYF.

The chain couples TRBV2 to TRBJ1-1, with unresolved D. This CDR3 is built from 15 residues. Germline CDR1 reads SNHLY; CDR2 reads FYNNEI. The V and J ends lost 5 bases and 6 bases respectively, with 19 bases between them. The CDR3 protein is CASSRKLKVNAEAFF. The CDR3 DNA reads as TGTGCCAGCAGTAGAAAACTGAAAGTCAACGCTGAAGCTTTCTTT.

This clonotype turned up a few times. In nucleotides, the CDR3 is TGTGCCAGCAGTTTTGAGACAGAGAATTCACCCCTCCACTTT. It encodes CASSFETENSPLHF. This chain connects TRBV27 to TRBJ1-6; TRBD1 might be the D (5 bases). CDR3 length: 14 residues. Looked up from germline, CDR1 is MNHEY and CDR2 is SMNVEV (reference sequence). Trimming pared 3 bases from V and 7 bases from J, leaving 10 bases between.

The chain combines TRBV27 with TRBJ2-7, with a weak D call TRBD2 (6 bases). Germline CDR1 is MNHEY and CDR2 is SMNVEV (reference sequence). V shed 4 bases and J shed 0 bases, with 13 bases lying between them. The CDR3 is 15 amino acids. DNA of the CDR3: TGTGCCAGCAGTTACGGGACTCCGAGCTCCTACGAGCAGTACTTC. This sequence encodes CASSYGTPSSYEQYF.

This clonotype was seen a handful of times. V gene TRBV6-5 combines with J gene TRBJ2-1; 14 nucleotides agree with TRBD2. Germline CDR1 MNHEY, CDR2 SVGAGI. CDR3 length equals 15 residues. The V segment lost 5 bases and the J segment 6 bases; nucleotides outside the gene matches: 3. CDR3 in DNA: TGTGCCAGCAGTGAAGGGACTAGCGGGAGCAATGAGCAGTTCTTC. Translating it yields CASSEGTSGSNEQFF.

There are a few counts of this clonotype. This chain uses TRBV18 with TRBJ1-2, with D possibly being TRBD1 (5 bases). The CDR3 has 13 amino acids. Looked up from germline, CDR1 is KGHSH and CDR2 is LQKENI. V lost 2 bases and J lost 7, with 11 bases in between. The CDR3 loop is CASSPGGVSGYTF. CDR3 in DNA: TGTGCCAGCTCACCAGGAGGGGTCAGTGGCTACACCTTC.

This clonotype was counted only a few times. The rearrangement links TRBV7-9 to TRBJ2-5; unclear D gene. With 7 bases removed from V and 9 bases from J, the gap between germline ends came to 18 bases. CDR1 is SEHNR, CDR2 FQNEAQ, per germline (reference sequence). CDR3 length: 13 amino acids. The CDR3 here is CASTQSVGNPQYF. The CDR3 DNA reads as TGTGCCAGCACCCAGAGTGTGGGCAATCCCCAGTACTTC.

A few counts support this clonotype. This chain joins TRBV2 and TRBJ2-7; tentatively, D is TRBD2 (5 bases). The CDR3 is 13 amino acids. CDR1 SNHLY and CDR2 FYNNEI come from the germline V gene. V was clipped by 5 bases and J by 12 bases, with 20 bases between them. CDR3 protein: CASSSATISMPYF. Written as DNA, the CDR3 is TGTGCCAGCAGTTCCGCGACTATTAGTATGCCGTACTTC.

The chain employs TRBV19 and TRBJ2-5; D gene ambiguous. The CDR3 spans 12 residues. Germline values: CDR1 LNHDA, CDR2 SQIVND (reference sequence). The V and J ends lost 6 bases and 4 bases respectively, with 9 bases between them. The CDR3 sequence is CASSGFRETQYF. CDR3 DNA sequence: TGTGCCAGTAGCGGATTCAGAGAGACCCAGTACTTC.

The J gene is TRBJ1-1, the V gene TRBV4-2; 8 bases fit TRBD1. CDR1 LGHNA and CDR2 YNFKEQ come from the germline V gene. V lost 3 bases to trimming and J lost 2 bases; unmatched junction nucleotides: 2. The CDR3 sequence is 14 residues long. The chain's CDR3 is CASSHDRGNTEAFF. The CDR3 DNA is TGTGCCAGCAGCCACGACAGGGGAAACACTGAAGCTTTCTTT.

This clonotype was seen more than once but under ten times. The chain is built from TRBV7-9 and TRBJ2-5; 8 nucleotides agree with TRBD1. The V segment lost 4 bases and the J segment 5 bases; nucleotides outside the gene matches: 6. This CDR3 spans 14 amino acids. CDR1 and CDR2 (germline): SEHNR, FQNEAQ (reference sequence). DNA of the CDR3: TGTGCCAGCAGCTCAACACGGGACAGGGAGACCCAGTACTTC. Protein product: CASSSTRDRETQYF.

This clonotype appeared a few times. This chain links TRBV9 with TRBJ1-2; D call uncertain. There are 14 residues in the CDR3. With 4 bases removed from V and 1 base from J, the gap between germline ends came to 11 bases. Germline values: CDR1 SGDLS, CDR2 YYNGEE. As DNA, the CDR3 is TGTGCCAGCAGCCAAGTTGGGAGTAACTATGGCTACACCTTC. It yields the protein CASSQVGSNYGYTF. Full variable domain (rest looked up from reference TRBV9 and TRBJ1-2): DSGVTQTPKHLITATGQRVTLRCSPRSGDLSVYWYQQSLDQGLQFLIQYYNGEERAKGNILERFSAQQFPDLHSELNLSSLELGDSALYFCASSQVGSNYGYTFGSGTRLTVV.

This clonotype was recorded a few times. This CDR3 is CSVWTRHSEQYF. The CDR3 coding sequence is TGCAGTGTTTGGACTAGACACTCCGAGCAGTACTTC. This rearrangement joins TRBV20-1 to TRBJ2-7; TRBD2 agrees at 7 bases. Germline V gives CDR1 DFQATT, CDR2 SNEGSKA (reference sequence). This CDR3 region has 12 residues. Germline trimming cut 7 bases from V and 6 bases from J; bases unmatched to any gene: 9.

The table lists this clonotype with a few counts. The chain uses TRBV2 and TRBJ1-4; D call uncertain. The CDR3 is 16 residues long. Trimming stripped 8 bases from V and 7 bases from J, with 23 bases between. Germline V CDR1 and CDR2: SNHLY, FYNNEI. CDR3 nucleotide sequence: TGTGCCAGCGAAACAAGGGATGGGGAATTCGGTGAAAAACTGTTTTTT. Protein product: CASETRDGEFGEKLFF.

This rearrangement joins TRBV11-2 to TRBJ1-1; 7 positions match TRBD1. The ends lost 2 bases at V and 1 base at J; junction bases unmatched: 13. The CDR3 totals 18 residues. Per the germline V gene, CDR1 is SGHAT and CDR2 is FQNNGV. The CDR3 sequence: CASSLLMGDSLANTEAFF. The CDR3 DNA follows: TGTGCCAGCAGCTTATTAATGGGGGACAGCTTAGCGAACACTGAAGCTTTCTTT.

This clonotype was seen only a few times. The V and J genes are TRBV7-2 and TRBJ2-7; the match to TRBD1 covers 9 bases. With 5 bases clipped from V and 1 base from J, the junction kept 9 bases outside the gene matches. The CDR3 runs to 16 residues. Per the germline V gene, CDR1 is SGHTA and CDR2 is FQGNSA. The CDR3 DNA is TGTGCCAGCAGCAACGCCGGGACAGGGTTGTCCTACGAGCAGTACTTC. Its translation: CASSNAGTGLSYEQYF.

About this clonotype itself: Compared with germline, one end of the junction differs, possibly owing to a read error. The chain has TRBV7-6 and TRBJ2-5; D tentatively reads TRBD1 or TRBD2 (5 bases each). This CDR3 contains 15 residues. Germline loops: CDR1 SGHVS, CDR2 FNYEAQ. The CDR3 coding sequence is TGTGGCAGCAGCCCACAGTGGGGGATGGGAGAGACCCAGTACTTC. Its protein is CGSSPQWGMGETQYF.

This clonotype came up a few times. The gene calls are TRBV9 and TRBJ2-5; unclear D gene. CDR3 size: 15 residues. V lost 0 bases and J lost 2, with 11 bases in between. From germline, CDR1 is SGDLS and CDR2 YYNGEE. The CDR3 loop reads CASSVEGNPQETQYF. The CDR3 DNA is TGTGCCAGCAGCGTAGAAGGCAACCCACAAGAGACCCAGTACTTC.

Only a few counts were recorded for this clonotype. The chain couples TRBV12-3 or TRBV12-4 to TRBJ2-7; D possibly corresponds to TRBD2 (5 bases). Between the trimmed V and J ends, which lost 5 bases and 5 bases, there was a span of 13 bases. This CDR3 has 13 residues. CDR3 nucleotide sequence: TGTGCCAGCAGTCGAGGGCGTATCAACGAGCAGTACTTC. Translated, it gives CASSRGRINEQYF.

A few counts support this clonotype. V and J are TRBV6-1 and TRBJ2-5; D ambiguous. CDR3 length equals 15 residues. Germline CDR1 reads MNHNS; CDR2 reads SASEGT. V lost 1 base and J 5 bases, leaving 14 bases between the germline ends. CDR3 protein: CASSEVVVVGETQYF. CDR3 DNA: TGTGCCAGCAGTGAAGTGGTAGTAGTAGGCGAGACCCAGTACTTC.

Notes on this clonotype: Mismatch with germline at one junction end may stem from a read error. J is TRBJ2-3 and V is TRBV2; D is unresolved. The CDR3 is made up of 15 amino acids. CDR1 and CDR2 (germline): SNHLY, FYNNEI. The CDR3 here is CASSTGPSSTDTQYF. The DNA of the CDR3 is TGCGCCAGCAGTACGGGCCCATCTAGCACAGATACGCAGTATTTT.

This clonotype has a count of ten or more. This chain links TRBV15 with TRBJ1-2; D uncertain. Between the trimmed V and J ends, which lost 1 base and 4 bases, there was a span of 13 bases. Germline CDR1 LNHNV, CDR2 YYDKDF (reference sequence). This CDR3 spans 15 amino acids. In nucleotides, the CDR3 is TGTGCCACCAGCAGAGTTCCACCAGACTCCTATGGCTACACCTTC. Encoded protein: CATSRVPPDSYGYTF.

The CDR3 loop reads CASRTALSGGGTDTQYF. CDR3 bases: TGTGCCAGCAGGACAGCACTAAGCGGGGGGGGCACAGATACGCAGTATTTT. The V and J genes are TRBV7-3 and TRBJ2-3; TRBD2 agrees at 10 bases. The germline gives CDR1 SGHTA, CDR2 FQGTGA. CDR3 length: 17 amino acids. The V and J ends lost 6 bases and 1 base, in that order; junction bases with no gene match: 10.

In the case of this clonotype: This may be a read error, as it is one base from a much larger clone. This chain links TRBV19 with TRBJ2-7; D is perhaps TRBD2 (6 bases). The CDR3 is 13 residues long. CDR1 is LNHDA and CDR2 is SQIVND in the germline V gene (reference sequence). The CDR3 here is CAGSIAEGHEQYF. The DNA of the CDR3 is TGTGCCGGTAGTATAGCGGAGGGTCACGAGCAGTACTTC.

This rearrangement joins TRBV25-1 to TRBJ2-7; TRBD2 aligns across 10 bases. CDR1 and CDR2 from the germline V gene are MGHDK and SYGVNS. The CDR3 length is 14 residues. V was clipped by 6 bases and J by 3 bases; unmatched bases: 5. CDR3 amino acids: CASSHSGGVYEQYF. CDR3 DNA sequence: TGTGCCAGCAGCCACAGCGGGGGGGTCTACGAGCAGTACTTC.